These T cell receptor beta chains were read from a single sample in a study of cytomegalovirus exposure and HLA in healthy donors. Only in-frame clones appear in the TCRdb table, and some are missing; sequencing was by immunoSEQ multiplex PCR. The sample has 130,000 or so clones, around three fifths seen once. Specimen: PBMCs. These receptor sequences come from a woman aged 40 to 49 in good health and CMV-seropositive. Both conserved end residues are part of each CDR3. Fields, in order: V gene, J gene, D gene, clone size, CDR3 protein, CDR3 DNA. D genes are given only for firm matches. A row's size may be missing; if present it is once, few, many or a size class.

TRBV6-5	TRBJ1-3	NA	NA	CASSYSPGGSGNTIYF	TGTGCCAGCAGTTACTCTCCCGGGGGCTCTGGAAACACCATATATTTT
TRBV6-5	TRBJ1-5	NA	NA	CASSGDNNQPQHF	TGTGCCAGCAGTGGGGACAACAATCAGCCCCAGCATTTT
TRBV9	TRBJ1-2	NA	few	CASSLRSVPNYGYTF	TGTGCCAGCAGCCTCCGGTCGGTGCCTAACTATGGCTACACCTTC
TRBV18	TRBJ2-2	NA	NA	CASSPGSNTGELFF	TGTGCCAGCTCACCAGGCAGTAACACCGGGGAGCTGTTTTTT
TRBV13	TRBJ1-2	TRBD1	few	CASSPTFTGGSYGYTF	TGTGCCAGCAGCCCAACCTTTACAGGGGGCTCCTATGGCTACACCTTC
TRBV18	TRBJ1-5	TRBD1	NA	CASSHGQGAYQPQHF	TGTGCCAGCTCACATGGACAGGGGGCTTATCAGCCCCAGCATTTT
TRBV7-2	TRBJ1-2	TRBD1	NA	CASNPGTGVQGYTF	TGTGCCAGCAACCCCGGGACAGGGGTCCAAGGCTACACCTTC
TRBV5-1	TRBJ2-1	TRBD1	NA	CASSLARQGVDEQFF	TGCGCCAGCAGCTTGGCAAGACAGGGGGTGGATGAGCAGTTCTTC
TRBV5-4	TRBJ2-7	TRBD2	NA	CASSAGGTSGRASYEQYF	TGTGCCAGCAGCGCTGGTGGGACTAGCGGGAGGGCTTCCTACGAGCAGTACTTC
TRBV6-6	TRBJ1-5	NA	NA	CASNTGLSNQPQHF	TGTGCCAGCAATACAGGTTTGAGCAATCAGCCCCAGCATTTT
TRBV2	TRBJ2-7	TRBD1	NA	CASSYEQGHEQYF	TGTGCCAGCAGTTACGAACAGGGGCACGAGCAGTACTTC
TRBV13	TRBJ2-3	NA	NA	CASSSPRTSTDTQYF	TGTGCCAGCAGCTCTCCTCGGACTAGCACAGATACGCAGTATTTT
TRBV7-6	TRBJ1-6	TRBD1	few	CASSLIAGQGNSPLHF	TGTGCCAGCAGCTTAATAGCGGGACAGGGGAATTCACCCCTCCACTTT
TRBV4-2	TRBJ2-1	TRBD2	NA	CASSAGGNEQFF	TGTGCCAGCAGTGCCGGGGGGAATGAGCAGTTCTTC
TRBV28	TRBJ1-4	NA	NA	CASSLTNDAGEKLFF	TGTGCCAGCAGTTTGACTAATGATGCCGGGGAAAAACTGTTTTTT
TRBV7-2	TRBJ2-3	TRBD2	NA	CASSFGTSGIGDTQYF	TGTGCCAGCAGCTTCGGGACTAGCGGGATAGGAGATACGCAGTATTTT
TRBV5-6	TRBJ1-2	TRBD1	NA	CASSLGQGSSYGYTF	TGTGCCAGCAGCTTGGGACAGGGTAGTAGCTATGGCTACACCTTC
TRBV10-3	TRBJ1-4	NA	NA	CAISPGSNEKLFF	TGTGCCATCAGCCCGGGATCAAATGAAAAACTGTTTTTT
TRBV6-1	TRBJ2-1	TRBD2	NA	CASSESGLAGASYNEQFF	TGTGCCAGCAGTGAGAGCGGACTAGCGGGAGCCTCCTACAATGAGCAGTTCTTC
TRBV28	TRBJ2-3	NA	NA	CASSLPGQHSTDTQYF	TGTGCCAGCAGTTTACCCGGACAGCATAGCACAGATACGCAGTATTTT
TRBV13	TRBJ2-1	TRBD1	NA	CASSLRQGAYNEQFF	TGTGCCAGCAGCCTACGACAGGGGGCCTACAATGAGCAGTTCTTC
TRBV6-1	TRBJ1-6	NA	NA	CASSSSDSPLHF	TGTGCCAGCAGTTCGTCGGATTCACCCCTCCACTTT
TRBV5-1	TRBJ2-5	TRBD2	NA	CASSELAGEQYF	TGCGCCAGCAGCGAGTTGGCGGGGGAGCAGTACTTC
TRBV7-2	TRBJ2-7	TRBD2	few	CASRPAGLEQYF	TGTGCCAGCAGACCAGCGGGGCTCGAGCAGTACTTC
TRBV7-9	TRBJ2-5	NA	NA	CASSLQGETQYF	TGTGCCAGCAGCTTACAGGGTGAGACCCAGTACTTC
TRBV19	TRBJ1-6	NA	NA	CASSIWKVTGDNSPLHF	TGTGCCAGTAGTATTTGGAAAGTCACCGGAGATAATTCACCCCTCCACTTT
TRBV5-1	TRBJ1-1	TRBD1	few	CASRGQSLNTEAFF	TGCGCCAGCAGGGGACAGTCTCTCAACACTGAAGCTTTCTTT
TRBV7-9	TRBJ2-7	NA	few	CASSPPGQHYEQYF	TGTGCCAGCAGCCCCCCGGGACAACACTACGAGCAGTACTTC
TRBV13	TRBJ2-3	TRBD2	NA	CASSLVASGYTSTDTQYF	TGTGCCAGCAGCTTAGTGGCTAGCGGATACACTAGCACAGATACGCAGTATTTT
TRBV7-8	TRBJ2-4	NA	NA	CASSLYEGKNIQYF	TGTGCCAGCAGCTTATACGAGGGCAAAAACATTCAGTACTTC
TRBV6-5	TRBJ1-1	TRBD1	NA	CASRLDRAPEAFF	TGTGCCAGCAGACTAGACAGGGCGCCTGAAGCTTTCTTT
TRBV5-1	TRBJ1-4	NA	NA	CASSPQVANEKLFF	TGCGCCAGCAGCCCGCAGGTCGCTAATGAAAAACTGTTTTTT
TRBV7-6	TRBJ2-1	TRBD2	NA	CASSLGVPGLAGNNEQFF	TGTGCCAGCAGCTTAGGGGTTCCGGGACTAGCGGGGAACAATGAGCAGTTCTTC
TRBV5-1	TRBJ1-2	NA	NA	CASSLDELYYGYTF	TGCGCCAGCAGCCTGGACGAGTTATACTATGGCTACACCTTC
TRBV2	TRBJ1-2	TRBD1	few	CASSEAQGEGYTF	TGTGCCAGCAGTGAAGCCCAGGGGGAGGGCTACACCTTC
TRBV6-1	TRBJ1-1	NA	NA	CASSRGKSAEAFF	TGTGCCAGCAGTAGGGGGAAAAGCGCTGAAGCTTTCTTT
TRBV6-1	TRBJ2-7	NA	NA	CASSEISISYEQYF	TGTGCCAGCAGTGAAATCTCTATCTCCTACGAGCAGTACTTC
TRBV11-2	TRBJ2-1	TRBD1	NA	CASSSGQASYNEQFF	TGTGCCAGCAGCTCTGGACAGGCCTCCTACAATGAGCAGTTCTTC
TRBV6-1	TRBJ2-7	TRBD1	few	CASSEGTGEGYEQYF	TGTGCCAGCAGTGAAGGGACAGGGGAAGGCTACGAGCAGTACTTC
TRBV27	TRBJ2-3	TRBD2	few	CASSLRLAGLGTDTQYF	TGTGCCAGCAGTTTACGACTAGCGGGATTGGGCACAGATACGCAGTATTTT
TRBV9	TRBJ2-7	TRBD2	NA	CASSVDPSGGQAYEQYF	TGTGCCAGCAGCGTAGATCCTAGCGGGGGACAAGCCTACGAGCAGTACTTC
TRBV14	TRBJ2-1	TRBD2	NA	CASSPYSGSYNEQFF	TGTGCCAGCAGCCCATACAGCGGGAGCTACAATGAGCAGTTCTTC
TRBV29-1	TRBJ2-5	TRBD2	NA	CSVRWGGAETQYF	TGCAGCGTCCGATGGGGGGGTGCAGAGACCCAGTACTTC
TRBV18	TRBJ1-3	NA	once	CASSPSTSLSGNTIYF	TGTGCCAGCTCACCATCAACTTCACTCTCTGGAAACACCATATATTTT